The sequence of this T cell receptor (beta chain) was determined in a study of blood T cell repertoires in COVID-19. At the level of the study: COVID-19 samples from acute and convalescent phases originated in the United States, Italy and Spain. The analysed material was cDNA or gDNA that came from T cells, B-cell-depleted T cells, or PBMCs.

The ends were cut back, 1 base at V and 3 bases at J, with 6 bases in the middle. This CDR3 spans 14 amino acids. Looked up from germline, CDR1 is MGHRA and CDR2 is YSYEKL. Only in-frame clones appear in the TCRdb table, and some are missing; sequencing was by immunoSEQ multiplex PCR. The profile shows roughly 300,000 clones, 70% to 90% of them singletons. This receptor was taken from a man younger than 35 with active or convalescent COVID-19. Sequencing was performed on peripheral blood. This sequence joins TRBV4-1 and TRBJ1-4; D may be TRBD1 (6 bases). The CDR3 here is CASSQAGANEKLFF. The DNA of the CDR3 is TGCGCCAGCAGCCAAGCAGGGGCTAATGAAAAACTGTTTTTT.